This TCR beta chain came from a study of OX40 agonist ivuxolimab in advanced cancers. The data were produced by immunoSEQ multiplex PCR, yet TCRdb's version contains in-frame clones alone and is incomplete. The sample has 50,000 to 75,000 clones; about 90% are singletons. Trimming pared 0 bases from V and 11 bases from J, leaving 17 bases between. CDR1 SGDLS and CDR2 YYNGEE come from the germline V gene. The CDR3 has 14 amino acids. Study-level findings and limits: Expanded clones were, on average, more numerous in CD8+ T cells than in CD4+. What antigens the expanded peripheral T cells recognized was never established. Blood T cells, both CD4+ and CD8+, expanded clonally by week 6 at 0.1 to 3.0 mg/kg.

This clone appeared a few times. The antigen remains undetermined. The source was CD4+ or CD8+ T cells sorted from blood, collected in a trial of the OX40 agonist ivuxolimab. The origin of this receptor is an adult with an advanced solid tumor such as melanoma, head and neck, liver or kidney cancer. The rearrangement uses TRBV9 and TRBJ1-2; TRBD1 is a possible D gene (5 bases). The CDR3 bases are TGTGCCAGCAGCGTAGTCGACAGCCGCGGTGGGTACACCTTC. Translated, it gives CASSVVDSRGGYTF.